Shown below are 11 T cell receptor beta chains from a single sample sequenced in a study of vaccination effects on CD4 cells after COVID-19. With about 9 days of culture completed, CD4+ T cells were isolated. Participants each got two BNT162b2 or mRNA-1273 vaccine doses. Assay: immunoSEQ multiplex PCR; the TCRdb copy retains only in-frame clones and omits some. The data hold around 40,000 clones, with 60% to 75% observed a single time. No cognate antigen is known for these TCRs. This specimen was CD4+ T cells from PBMCs cultured without peptide, taken after COVID-19 vaccination. The receptors come from a human donor who received a COVID-19 vaccine.

V is TRBV7-9 and J is TRBJ2-3, with 8 positions matching TRBD2. The CDR3 has 17 residues. Germline V lookup: CDR1 SEHNR, CDR2 FQNEAQ (reference sequence). Trimming removed 0 bases from V and 4 bases from J; junction bases left unmatched: 9. In DNA form, the CDR3 reads TGTGCCAGCAGCTTAGCTGTCGGGGGGGCCCGCTCAGATACGCAGTATTTT. Translation: CASSLAVGGARSDTQYF.

The V and J genes are TRBV5-1 and TRBJ2-2; a possible D gene is TRBD1 (7 bases). This CDR3 contains 15 residues. Trimming removed 4 bases from V and 3 bases from J, with 13 bases in between. Germline values: CDR1 SGHRS, CDR2 YFSETQ. DNA for the CDR3: TGCGCCAGCAGCCCTGACAGGGACTACACCGGGGAGCTGTTTTTT. Protein sequence: CASSPDRDYTGELFF.

This clone was seen a handful of times. The chain recombines TRBV29-1 with TRBJ1-2; D is perhaps TRBD1 (6 bases). The CDR3 has 11 residues. CDR1 and CDR2 (germline): SQVTM, ANQGSEA. V was cut by 7 bases and J by 5 bases, with 11 bases left in between. CDR3 in amino acids: CSAATGYGYTF. CDR3 sequence (DNA): TGCAGCGCCGCGACAGGTTATGGCTACACCTTC.

The chain has TRBV9 and TRBJ2-7, with 9 bases identical to TRBD1. From germline, CDR1 is SGDLS and CDR2 YYNGEE. V lost 2 bases, J lost 2 bases, and 5 bases stayed unmatched. The CDR3 consists of 15 residues. DNA of the CDR3: TGTGCCAGCAGCGTGGGGACAGGGCTCACCTACGAGCAGTACTTC. This translates into CASSVGTGLTYEQYF.

The V call is TRBV11-2, the J call TRBJ1-3, with D uncertain. Trimming pared 0 bases from V and 0 bases from J, leaving 6 bases between. Germline loops: CDR1 SGHAT, CDR2 FQNNGV. This CDR3 spans 15 amino acids. The CDR3 reads CASSLDGNSGNTIYF. The CDR3 DNA sequence: TGTGCCAGCAGCTTAGACGGGAACTCTGGAAACACCATATATTTT.

The genes are TRBV10-3 and TRBJ1-6, with 11 bases that match TRBD1. Germline trimming cut 0 bases from V and 9 bases from J; bases unmatched to any gene: 4. Germline CDR1 reads ENHRY; CDR2 reads SYGVKD. This CDR3 region has 16 residues. The CDR3 DNA is TGTGCCATCAGTGAGTCGCTGGGACAGGGGGGTTCACCCCTCCACTTT. Its translation: CAISESLGQGGSPLHF.

The V call is TRBV19, the J call TRBJ1-5; D is ambiguous. CDR3 size: 16 residues. Germline V gene lookup returns CDR1 LNHDA and CDR2 SQIVND (reference sequence). Trimming cost V 3 bases and J 0 bases, with 12 bases left between them. The CDR3 nucleotides are TGTGCCAGTAGTATCATACGGCACAATAGCAATCAGCCCCAGCATTTT. Amino acids: CASSIIRHNSNQPQHF.

The chain has TRBV18 and TRBJ2-2; D is perhaps TRBD1 (5 bases). The CDR3 consists of 15 residues. V was trimmed by 4 bases and J by 6 bases, leaving 15 bases between them. Germline CDR1 KGHSH, CDR2 LQKENI. The CDR3, as DNA: TGTGCCAGCTCACGCCAGGGTGGAGTCCCCGGGGAGCTGTTTTTT. Its protein product is CASSRQGGVPGELFF.

The chain has TRBV11-1 and TRBJ2-3; D might be TRBD1 (6 bases). CDR1 and CDR2 (germline): SGHAT, FQDESV (reference sequence). This CDR3 has 14 amino acids. The V and J ends lost 5 bases and 5 bases respectively, with 14 bases between them. Written as DNA, the CDR3 is TGTGCCAGCAGCGTCTCGGTCAGGGGAGATACGCAGTATTTT. Translating gives CASSVSVRGDTQYF.

This clone occurred many times. J is TRBJ1-5 and V is TRBV19, with 7 bases that match TRBD1. CDR3 length: 14 amino acids. CDR1 and CDR2 (germline): LNHDA, SQIVND (reference sequence). The ends lost 5 bases at V and 4 bases at J; junction bases unmatched: 5. The CDR3 spells CASSSQGGNQPQHF. CDR3 nucleotide sequence: TGTGCCAGTAGTTCGCAGGGGGGTAATCAGCCCCAGCATTTT.

J is TRBJ1-5 and V is TRBV2; D ambiguous. CDR1 and CDR2 (germline): SNHLY, FYNNEI. The CDR3 extends over 14 amino acids. Trimming stripped 5 bases from V and 3 bases from J, with 11 bases between. The DNA for the CDR3 is TGTGCCAGCAGTTACGGGTCCTTCAATCAGCCCCAGCATTTT. Translating it yields CASSYGSFNQPQHF. Drawing the rest from reference TRBV2 and TRBJ1-5, the complete variable domain is EPEVTQTPSHQVTQMGQEVILRCVPISNHLYFYWYRQILGQKVEFLVSFYNNEISEKSEIFDDQFSVERPDGSNFTLKIRSTKLEDSAMYFCASSYGSFNQPQHFGDGTRLSIL.